The 25 T cell receptor beta chains given below trace back to one sample, sequenced in a study of CD8 T cells in ankylosing spondylitis. Study-wide points: A motif of eight or nine highly homologous TCR beta variants was seen as apparently characteristic of ankylosing spondylitis blood.

No cognate antigen is known for these TCRs. TCRdb reprocessed the 5' RACE reads via MiXCR and lists one record per CDR3 protein. The sample includes hundreds of thousands of distinct CDR3 sequences, roughly 27% of them seen just once. Material: blood, either unsorted or a sorted T cell fraction (not recorded which). These receptors came from a male donor with ankylosing spondylitis.

The chain is built from TRBV20-1 and TRBJ2-1; no definite D call. The CDR3 has 13 residues. Trimming removed 6 bases at V and 9 bases at J, with 18 bases between. The V gene's germline CDR1 is DFQATT and CDR2 SNEGSKA (reference sequence). DNA for the CDR3: TGCAGTGCGGAACAAGGATCCTATCTTGAGCAGTTCTTC. Translated, it gives CSAEQGSYLEQFF.

In its sample, this clonotype was seen a few times. This rearrangement joins TRBV5-1 to TRBJ2-7, with 9 bases lining up with TRBD1. The CDR3 is 14 amino acids. Germline V gene data show CDR1 as SGHRS and CDR2 as YFSETQ. The trim removed 0 bases at V and 7 bases at J, leaving 5 bases unmatched. CDR3 region: CASSLGTGEREQYV. CDR3 nucleotides: TGCGCCAGCAGCTTGGGGACAGGGGAGAGGGAGCAGTACGTC.

The chain has TRBV12-3 or TRBV12-4 and TRBJ1-1, with a tentative D call TRBD1 (6 bases). This CDR3 is 13 amino acids long. V was trimmed by 3 bases and J by 7 bases, leaving 12 bases between them. CDR3 sequence (DNA): TGTGCCAGCAGTTTTTTCACGGACAGTGAAGCTTTCTTT. This codes for CASSFFTDSEAFF.

The chain recombines TRBV7-2 with TRBJ2-3; 9 nucleotides line up with TRBD2. Unmatched junction bases numbered 8, after V lost 5 bases and J lost 2 bases. Germline V gene sequence: CDR1 SGHTA, CDR2 FQGNSA. The CDR3 extends over 16 amino acids. The CDR3 coding sequence is TGTGCCAGCAGCCCTCTGGCGGGAGGGCCCACAGATACGCAGTATTTT. Translated: CASSPLAGGPTDTQYF.

The chain has TRBV7-9 and TRBJ2-5; no clear D gene. Between the trimmed V and J ends, which lost 2 bases and 2 bases, there was a span of 9 bases. Germline V gene sequence: CDR1 SEHNR, CDR2 FQNEAQ (reference sequence). CDR3 size: 14 residues. The DNA for the CDR3 is TGTGCCAGCAGCTTATACCCAGAGCAAGAGACCCAGTACTTC. As protein: CASSLYPEQETQYF.

This clonotype was seen at least ten times. The chain combines TRBV5-6 with TRBJ1-6; the D gene is possibly TRBD1 (5 bases). Trimming shortened V by 0 bases and J by 0 bases, and 16 bases separated the two germline ends. CDR1 SGHDT and CDR2 YYEEEE come from the germline V gene. The CDR3 spans 19 residues. The CDR3 region has the DNA TGTGCCAGCAGCTTGGATGGGGGGACCCTTCACTCCTATAATTCACCCCTCCACTTT. Translating gives CASSLDGGTLHSYNSPLHF.

The chain links TRBV5-1 to TRBJ2-1, with D uncertain. V gave up 0 bases and J gave up 4 bases, with 11 bases separating them. Germline values: CDR1 SGHRS, CDR2 YFSETQ. The CDR3 consists of 15 residues. Here the CDR3 reads CASSLVTGVYNEQFF. The DNA for the CDR3 is TGCGCCAGCAGCTTGGTTACTGGGGTATACAATGAGCAGTTCTTC.

V gene TRBV11-3 combines with J gene TRBJ2-2, with D tentatively TRBD1 or TRBD2 (5 bases each). Per germline, CDR1 SGHNT and CDR2 YENEEA. The CDR3 extends over 16 amino acids. The V gene lost 5 bases and the J gene lost 6 bases, with 19 bases spanning the gap. CDR3 region: CASSPRTSRVPGELFF. CDR3 DNA: TGTGCCAGCAGCCCCCGGACATCGAGGGTACCCGGGGAGCTGTTTTTT.

This clonotype showed up just a few times. This chain uses TRBV20-1 with TRBJ1-3; D gene uncertain. The CDR3 is made up of 13 amino acids. In germline, CDR1 is DFQATT, CDR2 SNEGSKA (reference sequence). V lost 4 bases to trimming and J lost 1 base, with 8 bases between them. The CDR3 nucleotides read TGCAGTGCTACCTGGAGGTCTGGAAACACCATATATTTT. This codes for CSATWRSGNTIYF.

The chain couples TRBV7-9 to TRBJ2-2; D possibly corresponds to TRBD2 (7 bases). V gave up 5 bases and J gave up 4 bases, with 14 bases separating them. This CDR3 is built from 15 residues. Germline CDR1 reads SEHNR; CDR2 reads FQNEAQ (reference sequence). CDR3 nucleotide sequence: TGTGCCAGCAGCCAGTCGGGGGGCGGCACCGGGGAGCTGTTTTTT. It is translated as CASSQSGGGTGELFF.

This clonotype was counted only a few times. The genes are TRBV3-1 and TRBJ1-1, with 8 bases lining up with TRBD1. Trimming cost V 8 bases and J 1 base; bases outside gene matches: 6. Germline CDR1 and CDR2: LGHDT and YNNKEL (reference sequence). The CDR3 has 14 residues. CDR3 sequence (DNA): TGTGCCAGCGGACAGGGTATTCGGAACACTGAAGCTTTCTTT. Its protein is CASGQGIRNTEAFF.

This clonotype appeared a few times. The rearrangement joins TRBV12-3 or TRBV12-4 to TRBJ2-7; D might be TRBD2 (5 bases). V was cut by 3 bases and J by 6 bases, with 15 bases left in between. The CDR3 spans 14 residues. The CDR3 loop is CASSLFPGTGEQYV. The CDR3 bases are TGTGCCAGCAGTTTGTTTCCGGGAACCGGCGAGCAGTACGTC.

This clonotype was recorded at least ten times. An end of the junction differs from the germline gene, which may be a read error. This rearrangement joins TRBV5-1 to TRBJ2-2, with D hard to call. Germline CDR1 reads SGHRS; CDR2 reads YFSETQ. The CDR3 loop spans 14 amino acids. The CDR3 nucleotides read TGTGCCAGCAGTTTAGGGCGCGGCACCGGGGAGCTGTTTTTT. Its protein is CASSLGRGTGELFF.

The chain links TRBV18 to TRBJ2-7, with unresolved D. V lost 6 bases and J lost 6, with 21 bases in between. CDR1 is KGHSH, CDR2 LQKENI, per germline. The CDR3 runs to 15 residues. CDR3 coding DNA: TGTGCCAGCTCTCAGTCAGGAGCCAGCCTTTCCGAGCAGTACGTC. This encodes CASSQSGASLSEQYV.

This chain connects TRBV7-7 to TRBJ2-1, with a weak D call TRBD2 (5 bases). This CDR3 region has 16 residues. Deletions cut 1 base from V and 5 bases from J, with 15 bases between. Looked up from germline, CDR1 is SSHAT and CDR2 is FNYEAQ (reference sequence). The CDR3 DNA reads as TGTGCCAGCAGCTTAGGGCTCGGGGATGGGGACAATGAGCAGTTCTTC. Protein: CASSLGLGDGDNEQFF.

J is TRBJ1-1 and V is TRBV29-1, with a tentative D call TRBD1 (5 bases). The CDR3 is 12 amino acids. Germline lookup yields CDR1 SQVTM and CDR2 ANQGSEA. Trimming removed 6 bases at V and 5 bases at J, with 13 bases between. The CDR3 nucleotides are TGCAGCGTCCTGGGACTTCTAACTGAAGCTTTCTTT. Translating it yields CSVLGLLTEAFF.

This clonotype has a handful of counts. The J gene is TRBJ1-4, the V gene TRBV20-1; 8 positions agree with TRBD1. V was pared by 6 bases and J by 8 bases, with 8 bases of the junction left unmatched. This CDR3 has 13 residues. CDR1 and CDR2 (germline): DFQATT, SNEGSKA (reference sequence). CDR3 in DNA: TGCAGTGCCACATCGGACAGGGCAGAAAAACTGTTTTTT. Residues: CSATSDRAEKLFF.

This clonotype turned up a few times. The chain combines TRBV12-3 or TRBV12-4 with TRBJ2-2; D is unclear. The CDR3 length is 13 residues. Trimming removed 2 bases at V and 4 bases at J, with 5 bases between. Written as DNA, the CDR3 is TGTGCCAGCAGTTTATCGACCACCGGGGAGCTGTTTTTT. It translates to CASSLSTTGELFF.

The chain links TRBV20-1 to TRBJ2-1; 11 positions agree with TRBD2. Unmatched junction bases numbered 3, after V lost 0 bases and J lost 8 bases. Germline V gives CDR1 DFQATT, CDR2 SNEGSKA (reference sequence). This CDR3 region has 14 residues. Written as DNA, the CDR3 is TGCAGTGCTAGAGATAGCGGGAGGGTGGATGAGCAGTTCTTC. Its translation: CSARDSGRVDEQFF.

This clonotype was observed a few times. The V gene is TRBV5-1, the J gene TRBJ2-1; 10 bases fit TRBD2. Germline CDR1 reads SGHRS; CDR2 reads YFSETQ. Trimming removed 4 bases from V and 2 bases from J; junction bases left unmatched: 3. This CDR3 has 15 residues. The CDR3 coding sequence is TGCGCCAGCAGCATGACTAGCGGGCCCTACAATGAGCAGTTCTTC. Translating it yields CASSMTSGPYNEQFF.

This clonotype was counted between two and nine times. This chain links TRBV7-9 with TRBJ2-5; unclear D gene. V lost 3 bases, J lost 2 bases, and 13 bases lay in between. The CDR3 contains 15 residues. Germline CDR1 is SEHNR and CDR2 is FQNEAQ (reference sequence). The CDR3 nucleotides are TGTGCCAGCAGCTTGGCCCGGGTGCTTCAAGAGACCCAGTACTTC. It yields the protein CASSLARVLQETQYF.

This clonotype came up a few times. V is TRBV5-4 and J is TRBJ1-2, with 8 bases matching TRBD1. The CDR3 spans 15 residues. Germline-derived CDR1 and CDR2 are SGHNT and YYREEE (reference sequence). After removal of 1 base from V and 1 base from J, the junction contained 3 bases not matched to a gene. In DNA, the CDR3 is TGTGCCAGCAGCTTGCGGGACAGGATTAACTATGGCTACACCTTC. It encodes CASSLRDRINYGYTF.

The chain is built from TRBV7-9 and TRBJ2-1, with D possibly TRBD1 on 6 matching bases. This CDR3 is 14 amino acids long. CDR1 and CDR2 (germline): SEHNR, FQNEAQ (reference sequence). V lost 2 bases to trimming and J lost 8 bases, with 13 bases between them. The CDR3 DNA reads as TGTGCCAGCAGCTTACAGGGGCCTCGGGATGAGCAGTTCTTC. This sequence encodes CASSLQGPRDEQFF.

This clonotype turned up a few times. This chain links TRBV11-2 with TRBJ1-1; 8 nucleotides align to TRBD1. Looked up from germline, CDR1 is SGHAT and CDR2 is FQNNGV. After removal of 5 bases from V and 3 bases from J, the junction contained 14 bases not matched to a gene. This CDR3 is built from 17 residues. The CDR3, as DNA: TGTGCCAGCAGCCCCCTTTCGGACAGGGACGGTCACACTGAAGCTTTCTTT. Protein: CASSPLSDRDGHTEAFF.

The chain couples TRBV10-3 to TRBJ1-3, with D uncertain. CDR1 and CDR2 (germline): ENHRY, SYGVKD. The ends were cut back, 4 bases at V and 3 bases at J, with 10 bases in the middle. The CDR3 loop spans 14 amino acids. The CDR3 spells CAISGIEIGNTIYF. The CDR3 DNA follows: TGTGCCATCAGTGGGATCGAGATTGGAAACACCATATATTTT.